Following are 21 T cell receptor beta chains from one sample sequenced in a study of Tregs in tolerant kidney transplant recipients. The repertoire was sequenced with immunoSEQ multiplex PCR; TCRdb's copy has only in-frame clones and lacks some. Among approximately 75,000 clones listed, less than 95% were seen once. The sequences come from Tregs from blood, collected before the transplant. The receptor source for this set is a human donor who received a combined kidney and bone marrow transplant.

This chain joins TRBV14 and TRBJ1-1; no reliable D call. The germline V gene encodes CDR1 SGHDN and CDR2 FVKESK. Trimming took off 1 base at V and 10 bases at J, with 13 bases between the two ends. This CDR3 spans 13 amino acids. The CDR3, as DNA: TGTGCCAGCAGCCAAGTAATAGGGCAGCCAGCTTTCTTT. It specifies CASSQVIGQPAFF.

The chain combines TRBV18 with TRBJ2-3; maybe TRBD2 (5 bases). Trimming cost V 2 bases and J 8 bases, with 11 bases left between them. CDR1 is KGHSH, CDR2 LQKENI, per germline. The CDR3 loop spans 13 amino acids. In nucleotides, the CDR3 is TGTGCCAGCTCACCATCCCTAGAGGGTACGCAGTATTTT. Amino acid sequence: CASSPSLEGTQYF.

The V and J genes are TRBV5-5 and TRBJ2-3; the D is unclear. The CDR3 is made up of 14 amino acids. Looked up from germline, CDR1 is SGHKS and CDR2 is YYEKEE (reference sequence). Trimming pared 0 bases from V and 3 bases from J, leaving 8 bases between. CDR3 amino acids: CASSLGQATDTQYF. The CDR3 bases are TGTGCCAGCAGCTTGGGACAAGCGACAGATACGCAGTATTTT.

The chain has TRBV21-1 and TRBJ2-1; the D call TRBD1 from the table was never checked on the DNA. TRBV21-1 constitutes a pseudogene. CDR3 length: 12 amino acids. In nucleotides, the CDR3 is TGTGCCAGCAGCAGAGCGGCCGATGAGCAGTTCTTC. Its translation: CASSRAADEQFF.

The chain is built from TRBV19 and TRBJ2-3; 12 bases are shared with TRBD2. Per the germline V gene, CDR1 is LNHDA and CDR2 is SQIVND (reference sequence). Germline trimming cut 4 bases from V and 10 bases from J; bases unmatched to any gene: 15. The CDR3 sequence is 17 residues long. This CDR3 is CASSTGLAGGPTLPQYF. CDR3 in DNA: TGTGCCAGTAGTACGGGACTAGCGGGCGGACCTACCCTTCCGCAGTATTTT. The variable domain in full, completed from reference TRBV19 and TRBJ2-3, reads DGGITQSPKYLFRKEGQNVTLSCEQNLNHDAMYWYRQDPGQGLRLIYYSQIVNDFQKGDIAEGYSVSREKKESFPLTVTSAQKNPTAFYLCASSTGLAGGPTLPQYFGPGTRLTVL.

The chain is built from TRBV28 and TRBJ2-5; D might be TRBD2 (5 bases). In germline, CDR1 is MDHEN, CDR2 SYDVKM. V was pared by 6 bases and J by 5 bases, with 10 bases between. CDR3 length: 12 residues. CDR3 nucleotide sequence: TGTGCCAGCAGCTCGGGGTTGGAGACCCAGTACTTC. Protein product: CASSSGLETQYF.

The CDR3: CASSYSAQETQYF. CDR3 bases: TGTGCCAGCAGTTATAGCGCCCAAGAGACCCAGTACTTC. The chain uses TRBV28 and TRBJ2-5, with a tentative D call TRBD2 (5 bases). The germline V gene has CDR1 MDHEN and CDR2 SYDVKM. Deletions cut 4 bases from V and 1 base from J, with 7 bases between. CDR3 length equals 13 residues.

This rearrangement joins TRBV7-2 to TRBJ2-1, with 9 bases identical to TRBD2. This CDR3 is 17 amino acids long. V lost 2 bases and J lost 0; bases outside the gene matches: 5. Germline V lookup: CDR1 SGHTA, CDR2 FQGNSA. CDR3 in DNA: TGTGCCAGCAGCTTATTCGGTAGCGGGAGCTCCTACAATGAGCAGTTCTTC. It is translated as CASSLFGSGSSYNEQFF.

The chain links TRBV6-5 to TRBJ2-6, with D perhaps TRBD2 (5 bases). V lost 6 bases and J lost 2, with 11 bases in between. The CDR3 is 15 residues long. The germline V gene encodes CDR1 MNHEY and CDR2 SVGAGI. CDR3 sequence: CASSPPGAGANVLTF. In nucleotides, the CDR3 is TGTGCCAGCAGCCCCCCCGGGGCTGGGGCCAACGTCCTGACTTTC.

The gene calls are TRBV7-2 and TRBJ2-1, with 10 bases identical to TRBD2. The length of the CDR3 is 15 residues. The germline V gene has CDR1 SGHTA and CDR2 FQGNSA. J was trimmed by 7 bases and V by 1 base; bases with no gene match: 4. The CDR3, as DNA: TGTGCCAGCAGCTTAGAGGTGACTAGCGGGAATGAGCAGTTCTTC. Translation: CASSLEVTSGNEQFF.

The chain carries TRBV7-2 and TRBJ1-4; D gene ambiguous. V was cut by 1 base and J by 4 bases, with 4 bases left in between. CDR1 SGHTA and CDR2 FQGNSA come from the germline V gene. The CDR3 spans 13 residues. The DNA of the CDR3 is TGTGCCAGCAGCTTAGTCTTTAATGAAAAACTGTTTTTT. This encodes CASSLVFNEKLFF.

The chain links TRBV25-1 to TRBJ2-7; D might be TRBD1 or TRBD2, each matching 5 bases. The CDR3 covers 13 residues. Trimming shortened V by 8 bases and J by 5 bases, and 16 bases separated the two germline ends. Germline V CDR1 and CDR2: MGHDK, SYGVNS. Here the CDR3 reads CASLRDVGNEQYF. Here the CDR3 DNA reads TGTGCCAGCCTCCGGGACGTCGGTAACGAGCAGTACTTC.

This clone was recorded once. The CDR3 sequence: CASYEPTVAGFNEQFF. In nucleotides, the CDR3 is TGCGCCAGCTACGAGCCTACGGTAGCGGGATTTAATGAGCAGTTCTTC. V usage is TRBV5-1 and J usage is TRBJ2-1; 8 bases are shared with TRBD2. Germline CDR1 is SGHRS and CDR2 is YFSETQ. V was clipped by 7 bases and J by 7 bases; unmatched bases: 16. The CDR3 loop spans 16 amino acids.

The J gene is TRBJ2-2, the V gene TRBV11-2; D might be TRBD2 (5 bases). V was cut by 2 bases and J by 3 bases, with 10 bases left in between. The CDR3 runs 15 residues. Per germline, CDR1 SGHAT and CDR2 FQNNGV. The CDR3 sequence is CASSLKGEYTGELFF. CDR3 bases: TGTGCCAGCAGCTTAAAGGGAGAATACACCGGGGAGCTGTTTTTT.

CDR3 sequence (DNA): TGTGCCAGCAGCCCTTGGGACGGGTCTGAGCAGTTCTTC. This encodes CASSPWDGSEQFF. V usage is TRBV7-6 and J usage is TRBJ2-1; tentatively, D is TRBD1 or TRBD2 (5 bases each). Trimming cost V 5 bases and J 9 bases, with 14 bases left between them. The CDR3 contains 13 residues. Germline V gives CDR1 SGHVS, CDR2 FNYEAQ.

V is TRBV7-8 and J is TRBJ2-1, with TRBD1 as a possible D gene (6 bases). Per the germline V gene, CDR1 is SGHVS and CDR2 is FQNEAQ. Trimming stripped 5 bases from V and 0 bases from J, with 14 bases between. CDR3 length: 16 residues. Here the CDR3 DNA reads TGTGCCAGCAGCGCCGACAGGTTAAGCTCCTACAATGAGCAGTTCTTC. Encoded protein: CASSADRLSSYNEQFF. Full variable domain (missing parts from reference TRBV7-8 and TRBJ2-1): GAGVSQSPRYKVAKRGQDVALRCDPISGHVSLFWYQQALGQGPEFLTYFQNEAQLDKSGLPSDRFFAERPEGSVSTLKIQRTQQEDSAVYLCASSADRLSSYNEQFFGPGTRLTVL.

This chain joins TRBV19 and TRBJ2-3; 10 bases are shared with TRBD1. In germline, CDR1 is LNHDA, CDR2 SQIVND (reference sequence). The junction had 3 bases not matched to a gene; V was cut back by 1 base and J by 2 bases. The CDR3 totals 16 residues. This chain's CDR3 is CASSIGGTGDTDTQYF. For the CDR3, the DNA is TGTGCCAGTAGTATAGGAGGGACAGGGGACACAGATACGCAGTATTTT.

The V gene is TRBV28, the J gene TRBJ2-4; maybe TRBD1 (5 bases). The CDR3 is 14 residues long. Germline assignment: CDR1 MDHEN and CDR2 SYDVKM. V dropped 4 bases and J dropped 4 bases, with 11 bases sitting between them. The CDR3 DNA follows: TGTGCCAGCAGTTCCCGAAAGGGGAAAAACATTCAGTACTTC. Its protein is CASSSRKGKNIQYF.

The V gene is TRBV5-6, the J gene TRBJ1-1; no firm D call. The CDR3 is 15 residues long. Trimming stripped 0 bases from V and 3 bases from J, with 12 bases between. The germline V gene has CDR1 SGHDT and CDR2 YYEEEE. CDR3 DNA: TGTGCCAGCAGCTTGGTCGGGGAGTCGCACACTGAAGCTTTCTTT. Protein sequence: CASSLVGESHTEAFF.

This clone is a singleton in its sample. The chain combines TRBV6-1 with TRBJ1-3; D is unclear. Germline V gene sequence: CDR1 MNHNS, CDR2 SASEGT. The V and J ends lost 11 bases and 1 base respectively, with 12 bases between them. The CDR3 is made up of 13 amino acids. The CDR3 DNA reads TGTGCCCTCCAAGCGGGTTCTGGAAACACCATATATTTT. Translating gives CALQAGSGNTIYF.

The rearrangement links TRBV5-1 to TRBJ2-3, with no clear D. Matching the DNA end better, TRBJ1-5 makes the J call doubtful. Germline V gene sequence: CDR1 SGHRS, CDR2 YFSETQ. This CDR3 region has 15 residues. CDR3 amino acids: CASSLVSGSLRTQHF. The CDR3 nucleotides read TGCGCCAGCAGCTTGGTGAGCGGGAGTCTCCGAACGCAGCATTTT.